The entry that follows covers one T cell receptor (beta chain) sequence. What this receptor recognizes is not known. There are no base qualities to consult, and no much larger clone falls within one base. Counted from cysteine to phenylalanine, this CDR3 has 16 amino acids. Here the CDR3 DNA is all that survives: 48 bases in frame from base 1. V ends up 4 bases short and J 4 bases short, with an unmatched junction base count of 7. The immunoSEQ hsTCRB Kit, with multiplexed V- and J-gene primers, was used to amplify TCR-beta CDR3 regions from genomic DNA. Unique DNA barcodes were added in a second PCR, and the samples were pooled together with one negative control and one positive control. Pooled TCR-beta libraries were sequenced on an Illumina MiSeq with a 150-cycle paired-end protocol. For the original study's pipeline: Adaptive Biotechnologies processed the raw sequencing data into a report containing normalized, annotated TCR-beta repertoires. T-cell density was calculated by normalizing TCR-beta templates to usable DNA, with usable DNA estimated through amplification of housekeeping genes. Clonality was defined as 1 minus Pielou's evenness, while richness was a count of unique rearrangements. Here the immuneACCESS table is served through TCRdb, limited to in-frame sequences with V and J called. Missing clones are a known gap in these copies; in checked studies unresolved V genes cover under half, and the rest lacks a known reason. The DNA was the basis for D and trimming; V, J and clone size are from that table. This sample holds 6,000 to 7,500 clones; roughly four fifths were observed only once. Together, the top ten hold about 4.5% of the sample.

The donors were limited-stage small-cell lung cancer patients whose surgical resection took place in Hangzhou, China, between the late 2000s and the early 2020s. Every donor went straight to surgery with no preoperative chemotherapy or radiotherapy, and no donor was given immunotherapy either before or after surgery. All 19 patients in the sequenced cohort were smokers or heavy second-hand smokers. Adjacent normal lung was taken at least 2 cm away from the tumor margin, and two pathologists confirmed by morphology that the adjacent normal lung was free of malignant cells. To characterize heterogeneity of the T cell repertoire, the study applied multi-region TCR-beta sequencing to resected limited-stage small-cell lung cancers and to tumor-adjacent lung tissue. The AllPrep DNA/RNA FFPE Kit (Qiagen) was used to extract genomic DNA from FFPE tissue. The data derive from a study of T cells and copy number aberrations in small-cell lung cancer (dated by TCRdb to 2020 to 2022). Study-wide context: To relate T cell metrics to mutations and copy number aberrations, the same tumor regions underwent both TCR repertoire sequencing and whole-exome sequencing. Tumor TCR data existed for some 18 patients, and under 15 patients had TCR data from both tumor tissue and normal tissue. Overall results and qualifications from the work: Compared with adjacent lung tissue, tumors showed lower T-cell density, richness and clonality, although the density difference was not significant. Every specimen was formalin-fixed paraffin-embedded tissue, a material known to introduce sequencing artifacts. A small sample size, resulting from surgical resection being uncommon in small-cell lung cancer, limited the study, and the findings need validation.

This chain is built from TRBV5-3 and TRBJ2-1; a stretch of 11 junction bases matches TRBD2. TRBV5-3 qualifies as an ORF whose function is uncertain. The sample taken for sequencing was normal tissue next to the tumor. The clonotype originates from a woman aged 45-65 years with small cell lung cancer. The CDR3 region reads CARSRGTSGEYNEQFF. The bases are TGTGCCAGAAGCCGAGGGACTAGCGGAGAATACAATGAGCAGTTCTTC.